One TCR beta chain is described in this entry. This sample is drawn from a study of OX40 agonist ivuxolimab in advanced cancers. The CDR3 runs 14 residues. Germline CDR1 MNHEY, CDR2 SMNVEV (reference sequence). V trimming: 6 bases; J trimming: 7 bases; junction bases outside the gene matches: 10. Only in-frame clones appear in the TCRdb table, and some are missing; sequencing was by immunoSEQ multiplex PCR. The sample carries some 100,000 clones, less than 85% recorded once. Specimen: CD4+ or CD8+ T cells sorted from blood, collected in a trial of the OX40 agonist ivuxolimab. The chain recombines TRBV27 with TRBJ2-7; 9 nucleotides align to TRBD1. This sequence was found in an adult with an advanced solid tumor such as melanoma, head and neck, liver or kidney cancer. The CDR3 DNA reads as TGTGCCAGCAGATCGTTGGGACAGGGAGGAGAGCAGTACTTC. Encoded protein: CASRSLGQGGEQYF.